The rows below give T cell receptor beta chains drawn from one sample of a study of blood T cells in healthy people across ages. TCRdb re-derived calls from the 5' RACE reads in MiXCR, one entry per CDR3 protein. The sample yields approximately 1.5 million distinct CDR3 sequences, about 35% seen once. The sample comprised blood. These receptors were obtained from a woman younger than 45 in good health. CDR3s include the opening cysteine and the closing phenylalanine or tryptophan. Fields, in order: clone size, J gene, D gene, V gene, CDR3 protein, CDR3 DNA. D genes are given only for firm matches. A row's size may be missing; if present it is once, few, many or a size class.

size: .; J: TRBJ2-5; D: TRBD2; V: TRBV5-1; CDR3: CASSLDLVGLGPLETQYF; DNA: TGCGCCAGCAGCTTGGATTTAGTGGGACTAGGCCCGCTAGAGACCCAGTACTTC
size: .; J: TRBJ2-1; D: .; V: TRBV11-3; CDR3: CASANTGGFYNEQFF; DNA: TGTGCCAGCGCAAATACAGGAGGATTTTACAATGAGCAGTTCTTC
size: few; J: TRBJ2-4; D: .; V: TRBV28; CDR3: CASSSHSGGGAPTKNIQYF; DNA: TGTGCCAGCAGTTCGCATTCCGGAGGGGGCGCACCAACCAAAAACATTCAGTACTTC
size: .; J: TRBJ2-5; D: TRBD2; V: TRBV2; CDR3: CASSGSGARRAGTQYF; DNA: TGTGCCAGCAGTGGGAGCGGGGCACGTAGGGCAGGGACCCAGTACTTC
size: .; J: TRBJ2-7; D: .; V: TRBV4-1; CDR3: CASSPARGAPYEQYF; DNA: TGCGCCAGCAGCCCAGCCCGGGGTGCCCCCTACGAGCAGTACTTC
size: .; J: TRBJ2-7; D: TRBD1; V: TRBV20-1; CDR3: CSASGTGYYEQYF; DNA: TGCAGTGCTTCCGGGACAGGGTACTACGAGCAGTACTTC
size: .; J: TRBJ1-1; D: .; V: TRBV18; CDR3: CASSPMQKNTEAFF; DNA: TGTGCCAGCTCACCAATGCAGAAGAACACTGAAGCTTTCTTT
size: many; J: TRBJ2-7; D: .; V: TRBV29-1; CDR3: CSVGSSYEQYF; DNA: TGCAGCGTCGGCAGCTCCTACGAGCAGTACTTC
size: few; J: TRBJ1-2; D: .; V: TRBV29-1; CDR3: CSVEPPQLLGSYTF; DNA: TGCAGCGTTGAACCCCCACAGCTGTTGGGAAGCTACACCTTC
size: .; J: TRBJ2-7; D: .; V: TRBV5-4; CDR3: CASSSGRPSEGQYF; DNA: TGTGCCAGCAGCTCGGGACGCCCATCGGAGGGGCAGTACTTC
size: few; J: TRBJ2-3; D: TRBD2; V: TRBV14; CDR3: CASSQTVAGYRTDTQYF; DNA: TGTGCCAGCAGCCAGACCGTAGCGGGGTACCGCACAGATACGCAGTATTTT
size: .; J: TRBJ1-5; D: TRBD1; V: TRBV30; CDR3: CAAGQGFNQPQHF; DNA: TGTGCGGCCGGACAGGGATTTAATCAGCCCCAGCATTTT
size: .; J: TRBJ2-4; D: .; V: TRBV2; CDR3: CASKRRGDIRYF; DNA: TGTGCCAGCAAAAGGAGGGGGGACATTCGGTACTTC
size: .; J: TRBJ2-4; D: .; V: TRBV7-9; CDR3: CASSPTTRVGWSKNIQYF; DNA: TGTGCCAGCAGCCCGACGACTAGGGTGGGGTGGTCCAAAAACATTCAGTACTTC
size: .; J: TRBJ2-5; D: .; V: TRBV20-1; CDR3: CSAPRPTRGETQYF; DNA: TGCAGTGCTCCCAGGCCTACAAGGGGGGAGACCCAGTACTTC
size: .; J: TRBJ1-3; D: .; V: TRBV20-1; CDR3: CSAGGLNSGNTIYF; DNA: TGCAGTGCTGGGGGACTGAACTCTGGAAACACCATATATTTT
size: many; J: TRBJ2-1; D: TRBD1; V: TRBV29-1; CDR3: CSVEGGRTGVAERYNEQFF; DNA: TGCAGCGTTGAGGGGGGGAGGACAGGGGTCGCCGAGAGGTACAATGAGCAGTTCTTC
size: .; J: TRBJ2-5; D: TRBD2; V: TRBV29-1; CDR3: CSVGMGLAGKETQYF; DNA: TGCAGCGTCGGGATGGGACTAGCGGGGAAGGAGACCCAGTACTTC
size: .; J: TRBJ2-5; D: .; V: TRBV25-1; CDR3: CASGWRSETQYF; DNA: TGTGCCAGTGGTTGGCGGTCGGAGACCCAGTACTTC
size: .; J: TRBJ2-7; D: .; V: TRBV4-1; CDR3: CASSQVKGSDEQYF; DNA: TGCGCCAGCAGCCAAGTAAAGGGTTCCGACGAGCAGTACTTC
size: few; J: TRBJ1-1; D: .; V: TRBV3-1; CDR3: CASLSGGTEAFF; DNA: TGTGCCAGCTTATCCGGAGGGACTGAAGCTTTCTTT
size: many; J: TRBJ2-5; D: TRBD1; V: TRBV7-9; CDR3: CASSLSQGDQYF; DNA: TGTGCCAGCAGCCTATCCCAGGGGGATCAGTACTTC
size: .; J: TRBJ1-5; D: .; V: TRBV27; CDR3: CASSISRDQPQHF; DNA: TGTGCCAGCAGCATCTCCAGGGATCAGCCCCAGCATTTT
size: .; J: TRBJ1-3; D: .; V: TRBV12-3/TRBV12-4; CDR3: CASKTGGASGNTIYF; DNA: TGTGCCAGCAAGACCGGCGGGGCCTCTGGAAACACCATATATTTT
size: .; J: TRBJ1-2; D: .; V: TRBV3-1; CDR3: CASSQGGEEDYTF; DNA: TGTGCCAGCAGCCAAGGGGGGGAAGAAGACTACACCTTC
size: .; J: TRBJ1-2; D: .; V: TRBV11-2; CDR3: CASSGASPSPNYGYTF; DNA: TGTGCCAGCAGCGGAGCCTCCCCAAGTCCTAACTATGGCTACACCTTC
size: .; J: TRBJ2-3; D: .; V: TRBV15; CDR3: CATSRDSGFKYF; DNA: TGTGCCACCAGCAGAGATTCGGGGTTTAAGTATTTT